This T cell receptor beta chain originates from a study of control samples from healthy donors and cancer patients. The CDR3 length is 12 residues. The V end lost 10 bases, the J end lost 5 bases, and 14 bases lay between the germline ends. CDR1 MNHNY and CDR2 SVGAGI come from the germline V gene (reference sequence). Sequencing was performed with immunoSEQ multiplex PCR; in TCRdb, only in-frame clones are kept and a portion is missing. The table lists 150,000 to 200,000 clones, 90% to 95% of them singletons, with under 8.5% in the top ten. This receptor was obtained from a middle-aged woman in good health. Sequencing input: blood. The chain carries TRBV6-6 and TRBJ1-2; D ambiguous. The CDR3, as DNA: TGTGCCAATAGCAGAGATAAATATGGCTACACCTTC. Its protein product is CANSRDKYGYTF.